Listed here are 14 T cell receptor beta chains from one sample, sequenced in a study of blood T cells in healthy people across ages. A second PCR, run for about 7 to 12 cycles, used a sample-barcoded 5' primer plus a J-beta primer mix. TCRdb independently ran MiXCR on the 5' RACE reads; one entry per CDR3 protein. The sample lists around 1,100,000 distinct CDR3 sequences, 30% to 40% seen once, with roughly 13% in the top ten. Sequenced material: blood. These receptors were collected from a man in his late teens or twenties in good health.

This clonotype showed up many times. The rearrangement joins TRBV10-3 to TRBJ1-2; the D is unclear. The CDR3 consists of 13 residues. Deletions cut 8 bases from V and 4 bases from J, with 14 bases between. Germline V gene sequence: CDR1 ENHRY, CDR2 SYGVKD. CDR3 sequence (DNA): TGTGCCATCCTTGAGGATGCAACCTATGGCTACACCTTC. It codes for CAILEDATYGYTF.

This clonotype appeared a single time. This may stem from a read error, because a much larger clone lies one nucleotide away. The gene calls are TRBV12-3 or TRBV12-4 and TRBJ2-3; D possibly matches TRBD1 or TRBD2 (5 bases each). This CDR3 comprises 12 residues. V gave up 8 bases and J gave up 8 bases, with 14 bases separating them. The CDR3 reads CASGLGDGTQYF. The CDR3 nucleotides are TGTGCCAGCGGATTGGGGGATGGTACGCAGTATTTT.

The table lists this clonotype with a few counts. For the CDR3, the DNA is TGTGCCAGCAGTACAGACAGTTCTAACTATGGCTACACCTTC. Translated: CASSTDSSNYGYTF. V usage is TRBV2 and J usage is TRBJ1-2, with D possibly being TRBD1 (5 bases). The CDR3 loop spans 14 amino acids. The germline V gene encodes CDR1 SNHLY and CDR2 FYNNEI. V was pared by 5 bases and J by 0 bases, with 10 bases between.

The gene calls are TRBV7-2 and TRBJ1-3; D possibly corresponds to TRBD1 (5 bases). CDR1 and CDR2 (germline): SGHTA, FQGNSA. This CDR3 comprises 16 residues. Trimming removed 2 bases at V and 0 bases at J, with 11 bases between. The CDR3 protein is CASSLTGVSSGNTIYF. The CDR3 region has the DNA TGTGCCAGCAGCTTAACAGGCGTAAGCTCTGGAAACACCATATATTTT.

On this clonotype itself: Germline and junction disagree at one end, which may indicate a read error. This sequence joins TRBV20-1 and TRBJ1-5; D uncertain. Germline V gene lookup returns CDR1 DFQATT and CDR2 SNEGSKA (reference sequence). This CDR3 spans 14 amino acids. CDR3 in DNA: TGCAGTGCTAGAGATCGGATCAGCAATCAGCCCCGGCATTTT. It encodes CSARDRISNQPRHF.

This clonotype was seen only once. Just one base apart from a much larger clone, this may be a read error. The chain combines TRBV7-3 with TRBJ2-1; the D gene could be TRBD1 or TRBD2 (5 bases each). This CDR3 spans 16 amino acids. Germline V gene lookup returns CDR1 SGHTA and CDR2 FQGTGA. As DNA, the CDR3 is TGTGCCTGCAGCTCCGAGCCGGGACGAGGAAACAATGAGCAGTTCTTC. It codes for CACSSEPGRGNNEQFF.

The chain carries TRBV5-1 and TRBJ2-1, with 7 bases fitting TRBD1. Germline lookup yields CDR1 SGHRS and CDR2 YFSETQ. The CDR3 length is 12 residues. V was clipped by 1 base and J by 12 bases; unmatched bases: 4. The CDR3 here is CASSLIWTGQFF. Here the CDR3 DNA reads TGCGCCAGCAGCTTGATTTGGACAGGGCAGTTCTTC.

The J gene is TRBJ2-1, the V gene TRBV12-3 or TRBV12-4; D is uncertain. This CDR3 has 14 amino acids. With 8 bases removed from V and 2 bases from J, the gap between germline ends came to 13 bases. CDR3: CASGSLGAYNEQFF. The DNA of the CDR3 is TGTGCCAGCGGATCCCTTGGAGCCTACAATGAGCAGTTCTTC.

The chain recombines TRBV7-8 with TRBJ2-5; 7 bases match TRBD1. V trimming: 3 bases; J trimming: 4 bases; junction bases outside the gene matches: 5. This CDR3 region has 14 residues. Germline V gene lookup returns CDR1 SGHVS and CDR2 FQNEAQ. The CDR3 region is CASSFGQALETQYF. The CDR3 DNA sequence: TGTGCCAGCAGCTTTGGACAGGCCCTAGAGACCCAGTACTTC.

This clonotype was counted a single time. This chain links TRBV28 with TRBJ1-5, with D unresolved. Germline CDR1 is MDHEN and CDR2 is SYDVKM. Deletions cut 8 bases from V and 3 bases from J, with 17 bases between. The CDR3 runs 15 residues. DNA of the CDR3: TGTGCCAGCGGAAATTTACAGAGGGTCAATCAGCCCCAGCATTTT. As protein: CASGNLQRVNQPQHF.

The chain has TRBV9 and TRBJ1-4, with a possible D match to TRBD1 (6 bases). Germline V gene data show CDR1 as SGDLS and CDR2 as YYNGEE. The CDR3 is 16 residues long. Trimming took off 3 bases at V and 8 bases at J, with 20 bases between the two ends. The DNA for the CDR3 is TGTGCCAGCAGCGCTAGGGCGGCTCAGGGGAAAGAAAAACTGTTTTTT. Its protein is CASSARAAQGKEKLFF.

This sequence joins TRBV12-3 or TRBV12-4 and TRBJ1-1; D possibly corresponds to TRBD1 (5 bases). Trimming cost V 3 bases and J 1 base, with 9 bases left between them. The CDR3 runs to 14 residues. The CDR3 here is CASSFPGRNTEAFF. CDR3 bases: TGTGCCAGCAGTTTCCCAGGGAGGAACACTGAAGCTTTCTTT.

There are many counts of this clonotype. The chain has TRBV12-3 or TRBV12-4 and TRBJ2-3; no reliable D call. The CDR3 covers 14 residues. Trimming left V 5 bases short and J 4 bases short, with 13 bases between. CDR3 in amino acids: CASSLAAAADTQYF. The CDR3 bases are TGTGCCAGCAGTCTCGCCGCGGCGGCAGATACGCAGTATTTT.

CDR3 sequence: CASSMFTFGNTEAFF. The CDR3 DNA is TGTGCCAGTAGTATGTTCACCTTCGGGAACACTGAAGCTTTCTTT. The chain combines TRBV19 with TRBJ1-1; the D is unclear. Trimming stripped 3 bases from V and 1 base from J, with 12 bases between. The CDR3 totals 15 residues. CDR1 and CDR2 (germline): LNHDA, SQIVND (reference sequence).